This T cell receptor (beta chain) was captured by sequencing in a study of blood T cell repertoires in COVID-19. V was shortened by 3 bases and J by 4 bases, with 14 bases between the two germline ends. This CDR3 has 15 amino acids. Germline V CDR1 and CDR2: SGHRS, YFSETQ. Within 2 weeks of study entry, exposed participants had contacted a PCR-confirmed or clinician-diagnosed COVID-19 case. Assay used: immunoSEQ multiplex PCR; TCRdb lists only in-frame clones, some missing. The data show 250,000 or so clones, 75% to 90% seen once. The sequenced sample was PBMCs or T cells enriched from blood (not recorded which). This TCR came from a woman aged 40 to 55 who had been exposed to COVID-19. The V and J genes are TRBV5-1 and TRBJ2-1; tentatively, D is TRBD2 (5 bases). The CDR3 loop reads CASSSGLSNYNEQFF. The CDR3 DNA sequence: TGCGCCAGCAGCTCCGGACTCTCTAATTACAATGAGCAGTTCTTC.